This TCR beta chain was recovered during a study of blood T cell repertoires in COVID-19. Study details: Samples representing acute and convalescent COVID-19 were sourced from the United States, Italy and Spain. PBMCs, B-cell-depleted T cells, or T cells were the source of the cDNA or gDNA that made up the material.

Trimming removed 5 bases at V and 2 bases at J, with 8 bases between. This CDR3 region has 13 residues. Germline CDR1 is MNHEY and CDR2 is SVGEGT. The protocol was immunoSEQ multiplex PCR, while the TCRdb copy is restricted to in-frame clones and leaves out a portion. The sample contains some 150,000 clones, 75% to 95% of which appear only once. In its sample, this clone was seen once. The source of this sequence is a man aged 45-65 years with acute or convalescent COVID-19. The chain employs TRBV6-2 or TRBV6-3 and TRBJ2-3; D remains unclear. The source material was peripheral blood. CDR3 amino acids: CASSARFTDTQYF. The CDR3 DNA reads TGTGCCAGCAGTGCCAGGTTCACAGATACGCAGTATTTT.